Included here is one T cell receptor beta chain sequence, with context. What it recognizes is unknown. The germline V and J ends were trimmed by 1 base and 1 base, with 9 bases remaining between them. This CDR3 is 14 amino acids long. Germline CDR1 is SGHRS and CDR2 is YFSETQ. The unexposed donors gave CD4+ T cells in 2011-2018, prior to COVID-19. Naive and memory CD4+ T cells came from enriched cryopreserved PBMCs. This specimen comes from a study of CD4 T cells in relation to SARS-CoV-2 and coronaviruses. Points from the study as a whole: In roughly 65% of donors, memory CD4+ clonotypes crossrecognized SARS-CoV-2 and at least one common cold coronavirus spike. Memory recall responses, not primary responses primed in culture, are what the assay detects.

Profiled with immunoSEQ multiplex PCR; TCRdb holds only in-frame clones, not every one. This table has around 70,000 clones, 87% appearing once. Specimen: memory CD4+ T cells from PBMCs. The J gene is TRBJ2-7, the V gene TRBV5-1; tentatively, D is TRBD1 or TRBD2 (5 bases each). This clonotype was obtained from a human donor in good health. For the CDR3, the DNA is TGCGCCAGCAGCTTGATCGAGGGGTCCTACGAGCAGTACTTC. It is translated as CASSLIEGSYEQYF.